These 19 T cell receptor beta chains originate from one sample sequenced in a study of OX40 agonist ivuxolimab in advanced cancers. The assay was immunoSEQ multiplex PCR, and TCRdb's table has in-frame clones only and misses some. Of some 54,000 clones in the sample, about nine tenths were seen once. This material consisted of CD4+ or CD8+ T cells sorted from blood, taken in a trial of the OX40 agonist ivuxolimab. All receptors come from an adult with an advanced solid tumor such as melanoma, head and neck, liver or kidney cancer.

The J gene is TRBJ2-2, the V gene TRBV6-5; 8 bases are a match to TRBD2. V was clipped by 6 bases and J by 2 bases; unmatched bases: 5. This CDR3 spans 15 amino acids. Germline CDR1 MNHEY, CDR2 SVGAGI. In nucleotides, the CDR3 is TGTGCCAGCAGCTCCGGGACTAGTAACACCGGGGAGCTGTTTTTT. This codes for CASSSGTSNTGELFF.

This chain connects TRBV5-1 to TRBJ1-2, with a tentative D call TRBD1 (5 bases). With 3 bases removed from V and 6 bases from J, the gap between germline ends came to 21 bases. The CDR3 runs 16 residues. Germline V gene data show CDR1 as SGHRS and CDR2 as YFSETQ. The CDR3 DNA is TGCGCCAGCAGCTCTGGGTTTCCGTTAGGGGAGGATGGCTACACCTTC. Residues: CASSSGFPLGEDGYTF. Full variable domain (outside the CDR3, taken from reference TRBV5-1 and TRBJ1-2): KAGVTQTPRYLIKTRGQQVTLSCSPISGHRSVSWYQQTPGQGLQFLFEYFSETQRNKGNFPGRFSGRQFSNSRSEMNVSTLELGDSALYLCASSSGFPLGEDGYTFGSGTRLTVV.

This chain links TRBV6-5 with TRBJ1-6; tentatively, D is TRBD1 (5 bases). CDR1 MNHEY and CDR2 SVGAGI come from the germline V gene. The CDR3 contains 15 residues. Trimming cost V 2 bases and J 7 bases, with 12 bases left between them. Here the CDR3 reads CASSYGAGWNSPLHF. Written as DNA, the CDR3 is TGTGCCAGCAGTTACGGGGCAGGGTGGAATTCACCCCTCCACTTT.

The V and J genes are TRBV6-6 and TRBJ1-2; D uncertain. V lost 7 bases and J 2 bases, leaving 11 bases between the germline ends. Germline V gene data show CDR1 as MNHNY and CDR2 as SVGAGI (reference sequence). The CDR3 runs to 13 residues. Here the CDR3 DNA reads TGTGCCAGCACTCAAGACGGGAACTATGGCTACACCTTC. It translates to CASTQDGNYGYTF.

This sequence joins TRBV19 and TRBJ1-4; no firm D call. V shed 7 bases and J shed 0 bases, with 6 bases lying between them. CDR1 LNHDA and CDR2 SQIVND come from the germline V gene (reference sequence). The CDR3 loop spans 13 amino acids. CDR3 coding DNA: TGTGCCAGTAAAGGGACAACTAATGAAAAACTGTTTTTT. It encodes CASKGTTNEKLFF.

This chain joins TRBV7-9 and TRBJ1-1, with TRBD1 as a possible D gene (6 bases). V gave up 1 base and J gave up 4 bases, with 10 bases separating them. Germline CDR1 reads SEHNR; CDR2 reads FQNEAQ (reference sequence). This CDR3 contains 14 residues. CDR3: CASSLGGRLTEAFF. CDR3 bases: TGTGCCAGCAGCTTAGGGGGGCGCCTCACTGAAGCTTTCTTT.

The rearrangement links TRBV2 to TRBJ1-2; no firm D call. Trimming took 8 bases from V and 8 from J, leaving 15 bases between them. The CDR3 spans 12 residues. Per germline, CDR1 SNHLY and CDR2 FYNNEI. The CDR3 DNA is TGTGCCAGCGGGGTGGAGGTTCGGGGCTACACCTTC. Protein sequence: CASGVEVRGYTF.

The rearrangement joins TRBV19 to TRBJ1-2; D not resolved. CDR3 length: 13 residues. V lost 1 base to trimming and J lost 8 bases, with 11 bases between them. Germline loops: CDR1 LNHDA, CDR2 SQIVND (reference sequence). CDR3 sequence reads: CASSIGVRLGYTF. CDR3 DNA sequence: TGTGCCAGTAGTATAGGTGTTCGGTTGGGCTACACCTTC.

The V and J genes are TRBV27 and TRBJ1-1, with D possibly TRBD1 on 5 matching bases. Germline V CDR1 and CDR2: MNHEY, SMNVEV (reference sequence). This CDR3 contains 16 residues. V was pared by 2 bases and J by 3 bases, with 16 bases between. The CDR3 DNA follows: TGTGCCAGCAGTTTAAGTCCCACGGGGGGGTACACTGAAGCTTTCTTT. Its translation is CASSLSPTGGYTEAFF.

The V gene is TRBV7-9, the J gene TRBJ1-1; 7 nucleotides match TRBD1. The CDR3 sequence is 12 residues long. The germline CDR1 and CDR2 sequences are SEHNR and FQNEAQ (reference sequence). The ends lost 1 base at V and 9 bases at J; junction bases unmatched: 2. CDR3 in DNA: TGTGCCAGCAGCTTAGAGGGACAGCAAGCTTTCTTT. Translation gives CASSLEGQQAFF.

The gene calls are TRBV28 and TRBJ2-3; D is possibly TRBD1 (6 bases). CDR3 size: 14 residues. The V end lost 6 bases, the J end lost 2 bases, and 12 bases lay between the germline ends. The V gene's germline CDR1 is MDHEN and CDR2 SYDVKM. CDR3 DNA sequence: TGTGCCAGCAGCGGCGCAGGGGTCACAGATACGCAGTATTTT. It codes for CASSGAGVTDTQYF. Full variable domain (outside the CDR3, taken from reference TRBV28 and TRBJ2-3): DVKVTQSSRYLVKRTGEKVFLECVQDMDHENMFWYRQDPGLGLRLIYFSYDVKMKEKGDIPEGYSVSREKKERFSLILESASTNQTSMYLCASSGAGVTDTQYFGPGTRLTVL.

The chain employs TRBV29-1 and TRBJ1-1; no firm D call. This CDR3 comprises 12 residues. Trimming removed 5 bases at V and 4 bases at J, with 11 bases between. The V gene's germline CDR1 is SQVTM and CDR2 ANQGSEA. Here the CDR3 reads CSVLVWATEAFF. In DNA, the CDR3 is TGCAGCGTTCTAGTTTGGGCCACTGAAGCTTTCTTT.

J is TRBJ1-1 and V is TRBV29-1, with D maybe TRBD1 (5 bases). The germline V gene encodes CDR1 SQVTM and CDR2 ANQGSEA. V dropped 6 bases and J dropped 7 bases, with 15 bases sitting between them. This CDR3 is 12 amino acids long. Here the CDR3 DNA reads TGCAGCGTGACAGAACGTGCGGTTGAAGCTTTCTTT. This sequence encodes CSVTERAVEAFF.

This sequence joins TRBV20-1 and TRBJ2-4, with D tentatively TRBD2 (5 bases). V lost 6 bases, J lost 9 bases, and 12 bases lay in between. Germline V gene lookup returns CDR1 DFQATT and CDR2 SNEGSKA (reference sequence). The CDR3 sequence is 11 residues long. The CDR3 sequence is CSAKARGIQYF. The CDR3, as DNA: TGCAGTGCGAAGGCCCGGGGCATTCAGTACTTC.

The CDR3 loop reads CATGGGLKTYEQYF. Here the CDR3 DNA reads TGTGCCACCGGGGGAGGGTTAAAAACCTACGAGCAGTACTTC. The chain links TRBV19 to TRBJ2-7, with TRBD2 matching 7 bases. With 10 bases clipped from V and 2 bases from J, the junction kept 11 bases outside the gene matches. CDR1 is LNHDA, CDR2 SQIVND, per germline (reference sequence). The CDR3 is made up of 14 amino acids.

The rearrangement uses TRBV28 and TRBJ1-6; D ambiguous. Trimming cost V 2 bases and J 7 bases, with 12 bases left between them. Germline-derived CDR1 and CDR2 are MDHEN and SYDVKM. CDR3 size: 15 residues. CDR3 sequence: CASSLAIGANSPLHF. The CDR3 DNA is TGTGCCAGCAGTTTAGCGATCGGTGCAAATTCACCCCTCCACTTT.

The chain is built from TRBV6-5 and TRBJ1-5; D not resolved. The CDR3 sequence is 13 residues long. V lost 0 bases and J lost 5, with 5 bases in between. Per germline, CDR1 MNHEY and CDR2 SVGAGI. CDR3 sequence reads: CASSYSPDQPQHF. The CDR3, as DNA: TGTGCCAGCAGTTACTCCCCGGATCAGCCCCAGCATTTT.

The rearrangement joins TRBV6-5 to TRBJ1-5; possible D gene TRBD1, 5 bases. Germline CDR1 reads MNHEY; CDR2 reads SVGAGI. The V end was cut by 2 bases, the J end by 6 bases, with 14 bases between. CDR3 size: 15 residues. The CDR3 protein is CASSYRKGTRQPQHF. The CDR3 nucleotides read TGTGCCAGCAGTTACCGTAAAGGGACGCGTCAGCCCCAGCATTTT.

The chain combines TRBV10-3 with TRBJ1-2, with 9 bases lining up with TRBD1. The germline V gene has CDR1 ENHRY and CDR2 SYGVKD. CDR3 length: 14 amino acids. J was trimmed by 9 bases and V by 6 bases; bases with no gene match: 11. DNA of the CDR3: TGTGCCATCAGCTCCGGGACAGGGAGCACTAGCTACACCTTC. It is translated as CAISSGTGSTSYTF.